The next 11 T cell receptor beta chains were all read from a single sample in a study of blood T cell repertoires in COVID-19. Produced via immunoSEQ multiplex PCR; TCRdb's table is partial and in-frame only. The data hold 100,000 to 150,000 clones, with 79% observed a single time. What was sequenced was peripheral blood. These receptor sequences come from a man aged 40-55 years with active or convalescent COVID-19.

In DNA form, the CDR3 reads TGTGCCAGCAGAAGACAGGCCCTGAACACTGAAGCTTTCTTT. This encodes CASRRQALNTEAFF. The chain joins TRBV28 to TRBJ1-1; tentatively, D is TRBD1 (6 bases). Germline CDR1 and CDR2: MDHEN and SYDVKM. This CDR3 is built from 14 residues. Trimming left V 6 bases short and J 0 bases short, with 11 bases between.

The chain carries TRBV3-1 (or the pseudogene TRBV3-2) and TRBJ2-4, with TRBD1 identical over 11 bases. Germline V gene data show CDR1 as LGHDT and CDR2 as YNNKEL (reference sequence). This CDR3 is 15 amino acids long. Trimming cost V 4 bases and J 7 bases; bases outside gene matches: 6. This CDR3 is CASSPGQGVYNIQYF. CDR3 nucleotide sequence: TGTGCCAGCAGCCCGGGACAGGGGGTGTACAACATTCAGTACTTC.

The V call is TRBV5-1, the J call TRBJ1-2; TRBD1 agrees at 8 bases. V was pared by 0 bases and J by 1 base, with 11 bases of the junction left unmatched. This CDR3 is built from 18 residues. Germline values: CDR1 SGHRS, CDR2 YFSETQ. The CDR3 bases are TGCGCCAGCAGCTTGGTCCCCTCAGGGGGCGCGATTAACTATGGCTACACCTTC. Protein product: CASSLVPSGGAINYGYTF.

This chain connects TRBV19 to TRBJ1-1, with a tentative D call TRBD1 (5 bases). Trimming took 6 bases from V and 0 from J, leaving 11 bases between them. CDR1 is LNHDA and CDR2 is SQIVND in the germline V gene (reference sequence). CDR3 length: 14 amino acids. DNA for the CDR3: TGTGCCAGTAGCATCAGGGTTATGAACACTGAAGCTTTCTTT. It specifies CASSIRVMNTEAFF. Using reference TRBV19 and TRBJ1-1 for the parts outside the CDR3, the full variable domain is DGGITQSPKYLFRKEGQNVTLSCEQNLNHDAMYWYRQDPGQGLRLIYYSQIVNDFQKGDIAEGYSVSREKKESFPLTVTSAQKNPTAFYLCASSIRVMNTEAFFGQGTRLTVV.

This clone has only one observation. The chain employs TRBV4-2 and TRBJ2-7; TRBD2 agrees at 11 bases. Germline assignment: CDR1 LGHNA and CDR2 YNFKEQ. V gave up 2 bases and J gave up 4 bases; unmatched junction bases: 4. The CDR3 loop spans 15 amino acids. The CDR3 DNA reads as TGTGCCAGCAGCCAAACTAGCGGGAGTAATTACGAGCAGTACTTC. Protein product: CASSQTSGSNYEQYF.

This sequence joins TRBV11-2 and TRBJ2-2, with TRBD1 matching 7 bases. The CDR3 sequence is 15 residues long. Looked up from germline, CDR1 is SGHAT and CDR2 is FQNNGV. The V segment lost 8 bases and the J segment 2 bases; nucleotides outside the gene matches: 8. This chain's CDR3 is CASGEGTENTGELFF. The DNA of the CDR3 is TGTGCCAGCGGCGAGGGGACAGAAAACACCGGGGAGCTGTTTTTT.

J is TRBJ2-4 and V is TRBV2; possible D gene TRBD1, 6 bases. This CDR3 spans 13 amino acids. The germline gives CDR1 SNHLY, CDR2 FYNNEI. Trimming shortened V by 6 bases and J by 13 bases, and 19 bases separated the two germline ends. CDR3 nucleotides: TGTGCCAGCAGCACCCTTGGGGGCCCGCACCAGTACTTC. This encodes CASSTLGGPHQYF.

In DNA form, the CDR3 reads TGTGCCAGCAGGCAACCGGGCGGGGCAACTAATGAAAAACTGTTTTTT. Protein: CASRQPGGATNEKLFF. This chain joins TRBV28 and TRBJ1-4; D not resolved. The CDR3 totals 16 residues. CDR1 is MDHEN, CDR2 SYDVKM, per germline. With 6 bases removed from V and 0 bases from J, the gap between germline ends came to 14 bases.

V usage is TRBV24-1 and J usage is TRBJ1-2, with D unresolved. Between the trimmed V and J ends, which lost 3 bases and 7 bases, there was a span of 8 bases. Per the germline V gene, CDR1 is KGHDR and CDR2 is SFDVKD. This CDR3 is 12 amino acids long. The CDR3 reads CATSDTSIGYTF. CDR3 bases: TGTGCCACCAGTGATACAAGTATTGGCTACACCTTC.

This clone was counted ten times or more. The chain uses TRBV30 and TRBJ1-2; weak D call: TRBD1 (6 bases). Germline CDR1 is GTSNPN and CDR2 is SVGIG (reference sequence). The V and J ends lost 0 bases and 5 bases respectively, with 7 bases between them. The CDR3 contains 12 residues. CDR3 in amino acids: CAWSVTGYGYTF. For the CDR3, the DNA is TGTGCCTGGAGTGTAACAGGGTATGGCTACACCTTC. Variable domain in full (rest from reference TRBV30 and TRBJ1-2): SQTIHQWPATLVQPVGSPLSLECTVEGTSNPNLYWYRQAAGRGLQLLFYSVGIGQISSEVPQNLSASRPQDRQFILSSKKLLLSDSGFYLCAWSVTGYGYTFGSGTRLTVV.

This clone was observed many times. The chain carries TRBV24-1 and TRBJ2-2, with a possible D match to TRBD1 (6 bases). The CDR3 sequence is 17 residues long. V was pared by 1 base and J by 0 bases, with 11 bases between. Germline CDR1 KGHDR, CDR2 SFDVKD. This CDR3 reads CATSDLQGGANTGELFF. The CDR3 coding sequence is TGTGCCACCAGTGATTTACAGGGTGGCGCGAACACCGGGGAGCTGTTTTTT.